This paragraph reports one TCR beta chain. Amplification used 60 Vbeta primers and 13 Jbeta primers. TCRdb keeps only in-frame clones here, not all; method: immunoSEQ multiplex PCR. The data hold under 110,000 clones, with roughly four fifths observed a single time. This specimen belongs to a study of cytomegalovirus exposure and HLA in healthy donors. The sequence came from a man aged 45-65 years in good health and CMV-seronegative. The sequenced material came from PBMCs.

The CDR3 coding sequence is TGTGCCAGTAGTCCCATCGGTGGGGGGGTCGGTGAAAAACTGTTTTTT. This translates into CASSPIGGGVGEKLFF. J is TRBJ1-4 and V is TRBV19, with a possible D match to TRBD1 (5 bases). Germline V CDR1 and CDR2: LNHDA, SQIVND (reference sequence). Trimming took off 5 bases at V and 7 bases at J, with 20 bases between the two ends. The CDR3 contains 16 residues.